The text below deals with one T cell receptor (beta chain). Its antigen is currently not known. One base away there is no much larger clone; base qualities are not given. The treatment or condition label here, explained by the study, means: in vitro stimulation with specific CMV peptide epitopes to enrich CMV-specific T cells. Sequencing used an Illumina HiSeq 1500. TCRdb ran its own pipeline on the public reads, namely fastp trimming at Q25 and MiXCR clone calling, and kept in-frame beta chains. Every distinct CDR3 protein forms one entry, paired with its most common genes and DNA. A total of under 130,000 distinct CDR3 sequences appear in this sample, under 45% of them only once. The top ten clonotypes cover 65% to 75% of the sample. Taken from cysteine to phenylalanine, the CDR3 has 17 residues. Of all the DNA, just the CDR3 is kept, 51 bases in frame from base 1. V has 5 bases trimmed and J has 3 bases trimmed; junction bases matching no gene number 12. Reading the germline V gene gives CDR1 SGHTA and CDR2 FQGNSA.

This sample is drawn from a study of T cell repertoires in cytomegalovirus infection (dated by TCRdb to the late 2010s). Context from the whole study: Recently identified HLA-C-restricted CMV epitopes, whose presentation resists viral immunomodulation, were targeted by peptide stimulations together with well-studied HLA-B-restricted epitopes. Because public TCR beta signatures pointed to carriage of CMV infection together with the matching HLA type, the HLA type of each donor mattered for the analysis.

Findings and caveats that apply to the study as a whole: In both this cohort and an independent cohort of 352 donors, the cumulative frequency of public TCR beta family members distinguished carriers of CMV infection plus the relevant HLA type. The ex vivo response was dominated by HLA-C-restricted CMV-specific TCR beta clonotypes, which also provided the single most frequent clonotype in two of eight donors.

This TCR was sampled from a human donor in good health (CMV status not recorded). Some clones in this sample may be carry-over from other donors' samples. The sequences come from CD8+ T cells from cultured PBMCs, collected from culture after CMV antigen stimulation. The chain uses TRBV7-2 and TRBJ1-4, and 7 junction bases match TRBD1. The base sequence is TGTGCCAGCAGCCCAGACAGGGTTTATCAGCCTAATGAAAAACTGTTTTTT. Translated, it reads CASSPDRVYQPNEKLFF. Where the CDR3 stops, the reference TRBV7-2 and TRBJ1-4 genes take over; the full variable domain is GAGVSQSPSNKVTEKGKDVELRCDPISGHTALYWYRQSLGQGLEFLIYFQGNSAPDKSGLPSDRFSAERTGGSVSTLTIQRTQQEDSAVYLCASSPDRVYQPNEKLFFGSGTQLSVL.